The 16 T cell receptor beta chains below were found in one sample sequenced in a study of blood T cells in healthy people across ages. Through a sample-barcoded 5' primer and a J-beta primer mix, a second PCR was run for 7 to 11 cycles. From the 5' RACE reads, TCRdb called clonotypes with MiXCR, one entry per CDR3 protein. The sample contains about 1.5 million distinct CDR3 sequences, 42% of which appear only once. Input material: blood. Receptors originate from a woman between 18 and 30 years old in good health.

Ten or more counts support this clonotype. This rearrangement joins TRBV29-1 to TRBJ1-1; D may be TRBD1 (5 bases). The CDR3 is 13 residues long. Germline values: CDR1 SQVTM, CDR2 ANQGSEA. Trimming shortened V by 6 bases and J by 0 bases, and 11 bases separated the two germline ends. The CDR3 sequence: CSVAGRLNTEAFF. The CDR3 nucleotides are TGCAGCGTCGCGGGACGGTTGAACACTGAAGCTTTCTTT.

This clonotype was seen once. This sequence joins TRBV20-1 and TRBJ2-3; D is possibly TRBD1 or TRBD2 (6 bases each). Per the germline V gene, CDR1 is DFQATT and CDR2 is SNEGSKA (reference sequence). CDR3 length: 15 residues. The V and J ends lost 6 bases and 0 bases respectively, with 16 bases between them. CDR3 DNA: TGCAGTGCGTATAAGGGGGGATCTAGCACAGATACGCAGTATTTT. Its translation is CSAYKGGSSTDTQYF.

The chain links TRBV12-3 or TRBV12-4 to TRBJ1-1, with TRBD1 identical over 8 bases. V dropped 8 bases and J dropped 0; count of bases not matched to a gene: 5. The CDR3 is made up of 14 amino acids. CDR3 sequence: CASVHRGLNTEAFF. CDR3 sequence (DNA): TGTGCCAGCGTACACAGGGGGTTGAACACTGAAGCTTTCTTT.

This chain links TRBV20-1 with TRBJ2-7, with D possibly matching TRBD1 (5 bases). The CDR3 is made up of 13 amino acids. Trimming shortened V by 0 bases and J by 3 bases, and 9 bases separated the two germline ends. CDR1 DFQATT and CDR2 SNEGSKA come from the germline V gene (reference sequence). The CDR3 nucleotides read TGCAGTGCTAGAGATCCGACAGTCTACGAGCAGTACTTC. This translates into CSARDPTVYEQYF.

This clonotype was picked up a small number of times. The J gene is TRBJ2-3, the V gene TRBV6-2 or TRBV6-3; D is unresolved. Germline V gene sequence: CDR1 MNHEY, CDR2 SVGEGT. CDR3 size: 14 residues. V lost 7 bases and J 2 bases, leaving 13 bases between the germline ends. CDR3 protein: CASTSSGFTDTQYF. The DNA for the CDR3 is TGTGCCAGCACCTCTAGTGGGTTCACAGATACGCAGTATTTT.

V usage is TRBV20-1 and J usage is TRBJ2-1; the D gene is possibly TRBD2 (5 bases). This CDR3 is built from 11 residues. V gave up 6 bases and J gave up 7 bases, with 10 bases separating them. The germline V gene encodes CDR1 DFQATT and CDR2 SNEGSKA (reference sequence). The CDR3: CSAEEANEQFF. DNA of the CDR3: TGCAGTGCCGAGGAGGCGAATGAGCAGTTCTTC.

A note on this clonotype: A much larger clonotype is one base distant, so this may be a read error. V usage is TRBV13 and J usage is TRBJ2-7; 14 bases align to TRBD2. V was clipped by 4 bases and J by 8 bases; unmatched bases: 7. The CDR3 is 15 residues long. The germline V gene has CDR1 PRHDT and CDR2 FYEKMQ (reference sequence). The CDR3 here is CASSSPGLAGEKQYF. In DNA form, the CDR3 reads TGTGCCAGCAGCTCCCCGGGACTAGCGGGAGAGAAGCAGTACTTC.

CDR3 nucleotides: TGCGCCAGCAGCCAAGATCGGGCTCGCGGGGGAGAAAAACTGTTTTTT. It specifies CASSQDRARGGEKLFF. This chain links TRBV4-1 with TRBJ1-4; a possible D gene is TRBD1 (5 bases). Germline V gives CDR1 MGHRA, CDR2 YSYEKL. This CDR3 spans 16 amino acids. With 0 bases removed from V and 8 bases from J, the gap between germline ends came to 16 bases.

The genes are TRBV3-1 and TRBJ1-4; tentative D call: TRBD1 (5 bases). Trimming shortened V by 2 bases and J by 6 bases, and 16 bases separated the two germline ends. Per germline, CDR1 LGHDT and CDR2 YNNKEL (reference sequence). The CDR3 is 16 residues long. CDR3 protein: CASSQTTGGKDEKLFF. CDR3 nucleotide sequence: TGTGCCAGCAGCCAAACCACAGGCGGTAAGGATGAAAAACTGTTTTTT. Together with reference TRBV3-1 and TRBJ1-4, the CDR3 gives the full variable domain: DTAVSQTPKYLVTQMGNDKSIKCEQNLGHDTMYWYKQDSKKFLKIMFSYNNKELIINETVPNRFSPKSPDKAHLNLHINSLELGDSAVYFCASSQTTGGKDEKLFFGSGTQLSVL.

This clonotype was picked up a small number of times. The chain employs TRBV6-6 and TRBJ1-1, with D hard to call. This CDR3 has 15 residues. Trimming took 2 bases from V and 1 from J, leaving 11 bases between them. The V gene's germline CDR1 is MNHNY and CDR2 SVGAGI (reference sequence). CDR3 DNA sequence: TGTGCCAGCAGTTACGTGGGTTTCGGGAACACTGAAGCTTTCTTT. It is translated as CASSYVGFGNTEAFF.

In DNA, the CDR3 is TGTGCCAGCAGCTTAGGCAGACCAGCTAATGCTTTCTTT. Residues: CASSLGRPANAFF. The J gene is TRBJ1-1, the V gene TRBV11-2; no definite D call. Germline V gene sequence: CDR1 SGHAT, CDR2 FQNNGV. The CDR3 loop spans 13 amino acids. The germline V and J ends were trimmed by 1 base and 11 bases, with 14 bases remaining between them.

The chain has TRBV12-3 or TRBV12-4 and TRBJ2-1; D call uncertain. The DNA end favors TRBJ2-7, so the J call may be wrong. The CDR3 covers 15 residues. The CDR3 spells CASRAVPSSYNEQYF. CDR3 DNA sequence: TGTGCCAGCAGAGCTGTACCGAGCTCCTACAATGAGCAGTACTTC.

In the case of this clonotype: This may stem from a read error, because a much larger clone lies one nucleotide away. V and J are TRBV29-1 and TRBJ2-1; 12 nucleotides match TRBD2. The CDR3 contains 15 residues. CDR1 is SQVTM, CDR2 ANQGSEA, per germline. For the CDR3, the DNA is TGCTGCGTTGACACTAGCGGGAGGACCTACAATGAGCAGTTCTTC. This translates into CCVDTSGRTYNEQFF.

The chain couples TRBV7-2 to TRBJ2-2; TRBD2 matches 8 bases. From germline, CDR1 is SGHTA and CDR2 FQGNSA. V shed 6 bases, J shed 5 bases, and the junction held 11 bases outside the gene matches. The CDR3 length is 16 residues. CDR3: CASRTQRGRTTGELFF. Written as DNA, the CDR3 is TGTGCCAGCAGAACTCAGCGGGGGCGAACGACCGGGGAGCTGTTTTTT.

The V call is TRBV6-6, the J call TRBJ1-5, with D tentatively TRBD1 (5 bases). This CDR3 spans 14 amino acids. Germline-derived CDR1 and CDR2 are MNHNY and SVGAGI (reference sequence). V was shortened by 9 bases and J by 7 bases, with 19 bases between the two germline ends. CDR3 coding DNA: TGTGCCAGTTTGGAGGGGCTCGGTGGACAGCCCCAGCATTTT. Its translation is CASLEGLGGQPQHF.

The V call is TRBV7-6, the J call TRBJ1-6, with 10 bases lining up with TRBD1. Germline CDR1 and CDR2: SGHVS and FNYEAQ. V was pared by 1 base and J by 9 bases, with 6 bases of the junction left unmatched. The CDR3 is 16 residues long. In DNA form, the CDR3 reads TGTGCCAGCAGCTTAGAACCGGGACAGGGGTTTTCACCCCTCCACTTT. This translates into CASSLEPGQGFSPLHF.